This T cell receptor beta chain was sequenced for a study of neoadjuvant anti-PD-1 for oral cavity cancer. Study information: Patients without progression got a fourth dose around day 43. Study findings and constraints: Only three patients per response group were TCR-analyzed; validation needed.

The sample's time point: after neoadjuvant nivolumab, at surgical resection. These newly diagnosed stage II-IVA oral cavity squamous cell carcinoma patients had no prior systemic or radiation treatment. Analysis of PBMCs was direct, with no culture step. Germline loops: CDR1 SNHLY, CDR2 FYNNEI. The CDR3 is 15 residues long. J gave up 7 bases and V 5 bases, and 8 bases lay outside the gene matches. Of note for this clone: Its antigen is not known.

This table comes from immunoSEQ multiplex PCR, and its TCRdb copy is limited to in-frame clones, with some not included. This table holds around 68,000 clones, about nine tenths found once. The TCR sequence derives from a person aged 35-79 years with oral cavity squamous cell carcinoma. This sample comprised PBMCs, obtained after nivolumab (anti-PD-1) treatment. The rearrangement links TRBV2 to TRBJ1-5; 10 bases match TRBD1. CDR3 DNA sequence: TGTGCCAGCAGTCGTGACAGGGGGCATAGGCAGCCCCAGCATTTT. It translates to CASSRDRGHRQPQHF.